This T cell receptor (beta chain) was captured by sequencing in a study of T cell changes during pregnancy in multiple sclerosis. The CDR3 has 13 amino acids. Germline V gene data show CDR1 as SGHVT and CDR2 as SQSDAQ. Trimming removed 4 bases at V and 11 bases at J, with 15 bases between. Only a few counts were recorded for this clone. The method was immunoSEQ multiplex PCR; TCRdb's version includes in-frame clones alone and lacks a portion of them. Here the sample spans about 74,000 clones, approximately 91% being singletons. The source of this sequence is a female donor with multiple sclerosis, enrolled in a pregnancy study. This specimen was peripheral blood, taken in the third trimester of pregnancy. The gene calls are TRBV7-4 and TRBJ1-5; no clear D. In nucleotides, the CDR3 is TGTGCCAGCAGCTGCCTGGTTGTAGTCTCCCAGCATTTT. As protein: CASSCLVVVSQHF.